The 13 T cell receptor beta chains listed next were all sequenced from one sample in a study of blood T cells in healthy people across ages. Alongside a J-beta primer mix, a sample-barcoded 5' primer served in a second PCR lasting 7 to 11 cycles. TCRdb reprocessed the 5' RACE reads via MiXCR and lists one record per CDR3 protein. Among around 1,600,000 distinct CDR3 sequences listed, less than 45% were seen once. The sample taken for sequencing was blood. These receptors originate from a woman between 18 and 29 years old in good health.

This clonotype was seen more than once but under ten times. This rearrangement joins TRBV29-1 to TRBJ1-1; D uncertain. Germline assignment: CDR1 SQVTM and CDR2 ANQGSEA. The ends were cut back, 3 bases at V and 2 bases at J, with 10 bases in the middle. The CDR3 is 13 amino acids. CDR3 bases: TGCAGCGTTGATCCGGGTAGTAACACTGAAGCTTTCTTT. This codes for CSVDPGSNTEAFF.

This clonotype was observed a handful of times. The chain links TRBV6-5 to TRBJ2-1; D remains ambiguous. This CDR3 has 13 residues. CDR1 MNHEY and CDR2 SVGAGI come from the germline V gene. V was pared by 7 bases and J by 0 bases, with 7 bases between. CDR3 sequence (DNA): TGTGCCAGCACATCACCCTCCTACAATGAGCAGTTCTTC. Translating it yields CASTSPSYNEQFF.

V is TRBV5-1 and J is TRBJ2-1, with TRBD2 matching over 12 bases. The CDR3 consists of 17 residues. Trimming at V came to 0 bases and at J to 9 bases, leaving 10 bases not matched to a gene. Germline V gives CDR1 SGHRS, CDR2 YFSETQ. CDR3 loop: CASSLGSSGRASGEQFF. For the CDR3, the DNA is TGCGCCAGCAGCTTGGGATCTAGCGGGAGGGCCTCGGGTGAGCAGTTCTTC.

The V call is TRBV2, the J call TRBJ2-3; no firm D call. V was clipped by 8 bases and J by 1 base, with 10 bases between them. Germline V gives CDR1 SNHLY, CDR2 FYNNEI. CDR3 length: 13 residues. The CDR3 DNA reads as TGTGCCAGCGTAGGCGGCCGCACAGATACGCAGTATTTT. This sequence encodes CASVGGRTDTQYF. Full variable domain (rest looked up from reference TRBV2 and TRBJ2-3): EPEVTQTPSHQVTQMGQEVILRCVPISNHLYFYWYRQILGQKVEFLVSFYNNEISEKSEIFDDQFSVERPDGSNFTLKIRSTKLEDSAMYFCASVGGRTDTQYFGPGTRLTVL.

The chain employs TRBV2 and TRBJ1-2; D gene uncertain. Trimming pared 10 bases from V and 0 bases from J, leaving 12 bases between. Germline CDR1 is SNHLY and CDR2 is FYNNEI. The CDR3 has 13 residues. Written as DNA, the CDR3 is TGTGCCACCCCTTACCAGACTAACTATGGCTACACCTTC. It is translated as CATPYQTNYGYTF.

This clonotype has a single count. J is TRBJ1-4 and V is TRBV20-1; 7 bases are a match to TRBD1. CDR3 size: 14 residues. Losses at the gene ends were 3 bases for V and 8 bases for J; bases not matched to a gene: 9. Looked up from germline, CDR1 is DFQATT and CDR2 is SNEGSKA (reference sequence). For the CDR3, the DNA is TGCAGTGCTAGTTGGAGGGGGCAAGGAGAAAAACTGTTTTTT. Translated, it gives CSASWRGQGEKLFF.

The V call is TRBV27, the J call TRBJ1-1; 11 positions match TRBD1. This CDR3 is 13 amino acids long. After removal of 6 bases from V and 10 bases from J, the junction contained 7 bases not matched to a gene. Germline V CDR1 and CDR2: MNHEY, SMNVEV (reference sequence). The CDR3 region is CASRMDRGLGAFF. The CDR3 region has the DNA TGTGCCAGCAGGATGGACAGGGGGCTAGGAGCTTTCTTT.

There are a few counts of this clonotype. This rearrangement joins TRBV9 to TRBJ2-5; 14 bases line up with TRBD2. The last part of the DNA fits TRBJ2-7 better; the J call may be wrong. Germline V gene sequence: CDR1 SGDLS, CDR2 YYNGEE. The CDR3 is 15 amino acids. The CDR3 loop reads CASSPRTSGRNEQYF. The CDR3 DNA follows: TGTGCCAGCAGCCCCCGGACTAGCGGGAGGAACGAGCAGTACTTC.

The chain recombines TRBV20-1 with TRBJ2-1; the D call may be TRBD1 or TRBD2 (5 bases each). Trimming removed 5 bases from V and 6 bases from J, with 14 bases in between. CDR3 length: 13 residues. From germline, CDR1 is DFQATT and CDR2 SNEGSKA (reference sequence). The DNA of the CDR3 is TGCAGTGCTCACAAAGGGACGGGCAATGAGCAGTTCTTC. This gives the protein CSAHKGTGNEQFF.

The rearrangement joins TRBV6-2 or TRBV6-3 to TRBJ2-1, with a possible D match to TRBD1 (6 bases). Trimming shortened V by 5 bases and J by 10 bases, and 9 bases separated the two germline ends. CDR3 length: 11 amino acids. Germline CDR1 and CDR2: MNHEY and SVGEGT. CDR3: CASSTRGEQFF. The CDR3, as DNA: TGTGCCAGCAGTACCAGGGGAGAGCAGTTCTTC.

The sample holds many counts of this clonotype. The rearrangement uses TRBV4-1 and TRBJ2-1; 7 positions match TRBD1. Germline V gene lookup returns CDR1 MGHRA and CDR2 YSYEKL. Trimming cost V 6 bases and J 1 base; bases outside gene matches: 6. The CDR3 covers 15 residues. The CDR3 nucleotides read TGCGCCAGCAGTTTCGGGACAGAGTCCTACAATGAGCAGTTCTTC. It is translated as CASSFGTESYNEQFF.

Points on this clonotype: This may be a read error: a much more frequent sequence differs by one nucleotide. J is TRBJ2-1 and V is TRBV7-2; TRBD1 aligns across 7 bases. The CDR3 consists of 14 residues. From germline, CDR1 is SGHTA and CDR2 FQGNSA. J gave up 10 bases and V 1 base, and 7 bases lay outside the gene matches. DNA of the CDR3: TGTGCCAGCAGCTTAGAGGGGGCGTCCTACGAGCAGTTCTTC. Amino acid sequence: CASSLEGASYEQFF.

In the case of this clonotype: The junction differs from germline at one of its ends, possibly a read error. The J gene is TRBJ2-1, the V gene TRBV27, with D uncertain. CDR1 and CDR2 from the germline V gene are MNHEY and SMNVEV (reference sequence). The CDR3 extends over 13 amino acids. The CDR3 reads CASSVSGNNEQFF. CDR3 bases: TGTGCCAGCAGTGTATCGGGCAACAATGAGCAGTTCTTC.